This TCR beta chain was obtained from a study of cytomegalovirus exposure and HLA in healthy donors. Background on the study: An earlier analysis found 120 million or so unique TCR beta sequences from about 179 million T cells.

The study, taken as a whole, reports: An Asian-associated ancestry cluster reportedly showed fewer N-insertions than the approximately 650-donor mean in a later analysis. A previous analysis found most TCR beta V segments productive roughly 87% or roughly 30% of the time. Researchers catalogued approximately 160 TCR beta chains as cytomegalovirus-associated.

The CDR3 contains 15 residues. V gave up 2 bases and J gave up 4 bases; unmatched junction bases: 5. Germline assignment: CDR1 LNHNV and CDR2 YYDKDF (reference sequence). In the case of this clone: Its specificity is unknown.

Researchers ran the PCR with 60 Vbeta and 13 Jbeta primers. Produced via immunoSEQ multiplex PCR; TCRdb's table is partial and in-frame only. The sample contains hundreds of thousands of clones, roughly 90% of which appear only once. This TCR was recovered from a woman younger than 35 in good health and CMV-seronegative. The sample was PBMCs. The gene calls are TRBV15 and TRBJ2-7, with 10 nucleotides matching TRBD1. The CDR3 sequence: CATSRTGTGAYEQYF. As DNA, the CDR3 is TGTGCCACCAGCAGAACAGGGACAGGGGCGTACGAGCAGTACTTC. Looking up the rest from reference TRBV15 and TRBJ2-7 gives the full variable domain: DAMVIQNPRYQVTQFGKPVTLSCSQTLNHNVMYWYQQKSSQAPKLLFHYYDKDFNNEADTPDNFQSRRPNTSFCFLDIRSPGLGDTAMYLCATSRTGTGAYEQYFGPGTRLTVT.